This TCR beta chain came from a study of blood T cells in healthy people across ages. Next came a second PCR, run for about 6 to 11 cycles, which used a sample-barcoded 5' primer along with a J-beta primer mix. Via MiXCR, TCRdb re-called the 5' RACE reads, giving one row per CDR3 protein. The sample lists more than 800,000 distinct CDR3 sequences, around 28% seen once, with 17% in the top ten. The V gene's germline CDR1 is SGHAT and CDR2 FQNNGV. The CDR3 spans 19 residues. V was clipped by 5 bases and J by 2 bases; unmatched bases: 12. This clonotype was seen at least ten times. Sequencing was done on a sample of blood. The TCR comes from a woman older than 75 in good health. The rearrangement uses TRBV11-2 and TRBJ2-5, with TRBD2 identical over 15 bases. This CDR3 reads CASSGFLGLAGGLQETQYF. The CDR3 DNA reads TGTGCCAGCAGCGGCTTTCTGGGACTAGCGGGGGGTCTACAAGAGACCCAGTACTTC.